Below are 13 T cell receptor beta chains sequenced from a single sample in a study of blood T cells in healthy people across ages. Using a J-beta primer mix together with a sample-barcoded 5' primer, a second PCR was run for roughly 6 to 12 cycles. TCRdb independently ran MiXCR on the 5' RACE reads; one entry per CDR3 protein. The table lists 1.2 million to 1.5 million distinct CDR3 sequences, around 59% of them singletons. The sample comprised blood. The receptors stem from a man younger than 35 in good health.

The CDR3: CASSSPDRWETQYF. The CDR3 DNA is TGTGCCAGCAGTTCCCCCGACAGGTGGGAGACCCAGTACTTC. This sequence joins TRBV2 and TRBJ2-7; maybe TRBD1 (6 bases). The last part of the DNA fits TRBJ2-5 better; the J call may be wrong. The CDR3 has 14 residues. Germline-derived CDR1 and CDR2 are SNHLY and FYNNEI.

The chain couples TRBV5-6 to TRBJ1-2; D is undetermined. Trimming shortened V by 3 bases and J by 9 bases, and 18 bases separated the two germline ends. The CDR3 spans 14 residues. Germline V lookup: CDR1 SGHDT, CDR2 YYEEEE. The CDR3 sequence: CASSYWTDRRRYTF. Written as DNA, the CDR3 is TGTGCCAGCAGCTATTGGACGGACCGCCGACGCTACACCTTC.

V and J are TRBV11-2 and TRBJ2-5; D gene ambiguous. Trimming left V 5 bases short and J 1 base short, with 11 bases between. Germline assignment: CDR1 SGHAT and CDR2 FQNNGV. The CDR3 is 14 residues long. The CDR3 spells CASSPGVSQETQYF. CDR3 in DNA: TGTGCCAGCAGCCCCGGCGTTTCCCAAGAGACCCAGTACTTC.

The rearrangement links TRBV4-1 to TRBJ2-4; D remains ambiguous. The better agreement between TRBJ2-5 and the DNA end casts doubt on the J call. The CDR3 covers 15 residues. Germline V gene data show CDR1 as MGHRA and CDR2 as YSYEKL. Written as DNA, the CDR3 is TGCGCCAGCAGCCAAAGGTGGGCTAACCAAGAGACCCAGTACTTC. It translates to CASSQRWANQETQYF.

In its sample, this clonotype was seen a few times. The rearrangement links TRBV29-1 to TRBJ1-2, with D unresolved. The CDR3 runs to 12 residues. The V gene's germline CDR1 is SQVTM and CDR2 ANQGSEA. Trimming removed 0 bases from V and 6 bases from J, with 8 bases in between. CDR3 residues: CSVEDWTDGYTF. The CDR3 DNA reads as TGCAGCGTTGAAGATTGGACGGATGGCTACACCTTC.

J is TRBJ1-2 and V is TRBV4-1, with D possibly being TRBD1 (6 bases). The CDR3 loop spans 13 amino acids. With 2 bases removed from V and 8 bases from J, the gap between germline ends came to 12 bases. Germline V gene lookup returns CDR1 MGHRA and CDR2 YSYEKL. The CDR3 is CASSQISGDGYTF. CDR3 in DNA: TGCGCCAGCAGCCAAATCTCAGGGGACGGCTACACCTTC.

The chain recombines TRBV6-6 with TRBJ1-6; no clear D gene. Trimming left V 6 bases short and J 5 bases short, with 11 bases between. CDR3 size: 14 residues. The germline CDR1 and CDR2 sequences are MNHNY and SVGAGI (reference sequence). CDR3 DNA sequence: TGTGCCAGCAGACTAAGGAGGGATAATTCACCCCTCCACTTT. Translated, it gives CASRLRRDNSPLHF.

The rearrangement links TRBV20-1 to TRBJ2-7; 7 bases are a match to TRBD1. The CDR3 covers 15 residues. The ends lost 1 base at V and 0 bases at J; junction bases unmatched: 6. CDR1 DFQATT and CDR2 SNEGSKA come from the germline V gene (reference sequence). The CDR3 DNA sequence: TGCAGTGCTAGAGGCGAGGGGGCTCTCTCCTACGAGCAGTACTTC. Protein: CSARGEGALSYEQYF.

This clonotype came up a few times. The chain employs TRBV6-1 and TRBJ2-5; D perhaps matches TRBD1 (5 bases). V shed 5 bases and J shed 4 bases, with 14 bases lying between them. This CDR3 has 14 residues. Looked up from germline, CDR1 is MNHNS and CDR2 is SASEGT. CDR3 in DNA: TGTGCCAGCAGTCAGGGCACGGTGGGAGAGACCCAGTACTTC. Protein sequence: CASSQGTVGETQYF.

The V gene is TRBV30, the J gene TRBJ2-7; no clear D. The germline V gene encodes CDR1 GTSNPN and CDR2 SVGIG (reference sequence). V lost 4 bases to trimming and J lost 2 bases, with 12 bases between them. The CDR3 loop spans 13 amino acids. CDR3 residues: CAWMGPPTYEQYF. The CDR3 DNA reads TGTGCCTGGATGGGTCCCCCAACCTACGAGCAGTACTTC.

The gene calls are TRBV27 and TRBJ1-2; maybe TRBD1 (5 bases). CDR3 length: 15 amino acids. Germline V gene lookup returns CDR1 MNHEY and CDR2 SMNVEV (reference sequence). V gave up 2 bases and J gave up 5 bases, with 15 bases separating them. The CDR3: CASSLVTGGEYGYTF. The CDR3 DNA reads TGTGCCAGCAGTTTAGTCACAGGAGGGGAGTATGGCTACACCTTC.

This clonotype was observed a few times. The limits of the CDR3 on the DNA are not certain, so only TCRdb's listed CDR3 is given. V gene TRBV29-1 combines with J gene TRBJ2-6. The CDR3 is made up of 15 amino acids, end residues included. Germline V gene lookup returns CDR1 SQVTM and CDR2 ANQGSEA. The CDR3 sequence: CSVESAVPGANVLTF.

This clonotype was detected a few times. The chain couples TRBV7-2 to TRBJ2-5, with TRBD2 matching over 11 bases. The J call may be wrong; the DNA end is better matched by TRBJ2-7. The germline V gene has CDR1 SGHTA and CDR2 FQGNSA. CDR3 length: 15 amino acids. The CDR3: CASSSLAGGLYEQYF. The CDR3 region has the DNA TGTGCCAGCAGCTCCCTAGCGGGGGGTTTGTACGAGCAGTACTTC.